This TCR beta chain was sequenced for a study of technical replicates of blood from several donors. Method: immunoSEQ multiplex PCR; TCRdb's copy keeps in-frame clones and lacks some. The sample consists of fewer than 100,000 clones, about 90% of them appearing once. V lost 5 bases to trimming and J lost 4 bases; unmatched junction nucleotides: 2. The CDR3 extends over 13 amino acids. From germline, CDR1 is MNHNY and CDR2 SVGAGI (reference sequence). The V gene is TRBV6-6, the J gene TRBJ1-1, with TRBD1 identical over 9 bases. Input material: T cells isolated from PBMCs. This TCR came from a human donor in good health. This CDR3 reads CASSDRGSTEAFF. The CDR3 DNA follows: TGTGCCAGCAGTGACAGGGGGAGCACTGAAGCTTTCTTT.